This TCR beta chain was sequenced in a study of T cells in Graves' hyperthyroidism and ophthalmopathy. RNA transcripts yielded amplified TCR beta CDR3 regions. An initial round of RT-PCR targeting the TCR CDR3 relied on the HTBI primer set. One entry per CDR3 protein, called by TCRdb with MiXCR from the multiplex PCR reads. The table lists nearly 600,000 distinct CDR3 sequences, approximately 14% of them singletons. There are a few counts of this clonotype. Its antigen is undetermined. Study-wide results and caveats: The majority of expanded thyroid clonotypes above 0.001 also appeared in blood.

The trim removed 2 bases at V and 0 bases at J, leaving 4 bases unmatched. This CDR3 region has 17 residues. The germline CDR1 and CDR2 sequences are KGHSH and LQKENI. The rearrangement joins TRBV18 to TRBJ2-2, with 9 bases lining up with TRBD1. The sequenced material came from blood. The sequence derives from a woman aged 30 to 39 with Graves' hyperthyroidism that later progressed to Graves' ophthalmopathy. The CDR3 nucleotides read TGTGCCAGCTCACCAATGGACAGGGGAGCGAACACCGGGGAGCTGTTTTTT. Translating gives CASSPMDRGANTGELFF.